Listed below are T cell receptor beta chains from one sample, sequenced in a study of cytomegalovirus exposure and HLA in healthy donors. The protocol was immunoSEQ multiplex PCR, while the TCRdb copy is restricted to in-frame clones and leaves out a portion. The data hold approximately 140,000 clones, with roughly 80% observed a single time. The specimen sequenced was PBMCs. These receptor sequences come from a man aged 35 to 55 in good health and CMV-seropositive. Each CDR3 is given with its conserved first and last residue. A D gene is named only where the DNA matches it firmly. Rows give clone size only sometimes, using once, few, many, or a class for an expanded clone.

CDR3 DNA: TGTGCCAGCAGTCTTTCCCAGGGTAGAAAGACCCAGTACTTC
CDR3 protein: CASSLSQGRKTQYF
J gene: TRBJ2-5
D gene: NA
V gene: TRBV27
clone size: NA

CDR3 DNA: TGTGCCAGCAGCACAGGGACCGCTTATGGCTACACCTTC
CDR3 protein: CASSTGTAYGYTF
J gene: TRBJ1-2
D gene: NA
V gene: TRBV5-6
clone size: NA

CDR3 DNA: TGCGCCAGCAGCTTCCCAGGCTCCTACAATGAGCAGTTCTTC
CDR3 protein: CASSFPGSYNEQFF
J gene: TRBJ2-1
D gene: NA
V gene: TRBV5-1
clone size: NA

CDR3 DNA: TGCGCCAGCAGTGAGTCAACGGGAGTGCAAGAGACCCAGTACTTC
CDR3 protein: CASSESTGVQETQYF
J gene: TRBJ2-5
D gene: NA
V gene: TRBV10-1
clone size: NA

CDR3 DNA: TGCGCCAGCAGCTTACGGACAGAGGCAAACACCATATATTTT
CDR3 protein: CASSLRTEANTIYF
J gene: TRBJ1-3
D gene: NA
V gene: TRBV5-1
clone size: NA

CDR3 DNA: TGCGCCAGCAGCCGAATTGGACAGGATGCTAGTGGCACAGATACGCAGTATTTT
CDR3 protein: CASSRIGQDASGTDTQYF
J gene: TRBJ2-3
D gene: TRBD1
V gene: TRBV5-1
clone size: NA

CDR3 DNA: TGCAGCGTGCGGACAGGGGGAGACTATGGCTACACCTTC
CDR3 protein: CSVRTGGDYGYTF
J gene: TRBJ1-2
D gene: TRBD1
V gene: TRBV29-1
clone size: NA

CDR3 DNA: TGTGCCTGGAGTGCCCGGCGGGACGGGTGGAACACTGAAGCTTTCTTT
CDR3 protein: CAWSARRDGWNTEAFF
J gene: TRBJ1-1
D gene: NA
V gene: TRBV30
clone size: NA

CDR3 DNA: TGTGCCTGGACATCACTATTTATGAACACTGAAGCTTTCTTT
CDR3 protein: CAWTSLFMNTEAFF
J gene: TRBJ1-1
D gene: NA
V gene: TRBV30
clone size: NA

CDR3 DNA: TGCGCCAGCAGCCCCCGCCCGGGGGGAGAGGAGACCCAGTACTTC
CDR3 protein: CASSPRPGGEETQYF
J gene: TRBJ2-5
D gene: TRBD2
V gene: TRBV5-1
clone size: NA

CDR3 DNA: TGTGCCAGCAGCTCCAGCCTAGCGAGCTCCTACAATGAGCAGTTCTTC
CDR3 protein: CASSSSLASSYNEQFF
J gene: TRBJ2-1
D gene: NA
V gene: TRBV5-5
clone size: NA

CDR3 DNA: TGTGCCACCAGCAGAGATGGGCAGGATCCCTACGAGCAGTACTTC
CDR3 protein: CATSRDGQDPYEQYF
J gene: TRBJ2-7
D gene: NA
V gene: TRBV15
clone size: NA

CDR3 DNA: TGTGCCAGCAGTCCGCCGGGGGGAACCTACGAGCAGTACTTC
CDR3 protein: CASSPPGGTYEQYF
J gene: TRBJ2-7
D gene: TRBD2
V gene: TRBV28
clone size: once

CDR3 DNA: TGTGCCAGCAGTCAACTAGCGGGGGTCTCCTACGAGCAGTACTTC
CDR3 protein: CASSQLAGVSYEQYF
J gene: TRBJ2-7
D gene: TRBD2
V gene: TRBV6-5
clone size: NA

CDR3 DNA: TGTGCCAGCAGCCCCCGCGGCCTAGCCTACGAGCAGTACTTC
CDR3 protein: CASSPRGLAYEQYF
J gene: TRBJ2-7
D gene: NA
V gene: TRBV5-4
clone size: few

CDR3 DNA: TGTGCCAGTAGCCCACATCCCCTTGGAAACACCATATATTTT
CDR3 protein: CASSPHPLGNTIYF
J gene: TRBJ1-3
D gene: NA
V gene: TRBV19
clone size: NA

CDR3 DNA: TGTGCCAGCAGCCCGGGGAGCCTACCGGAGCAGTACTTC
CDR3 protein: CASSPGSLPEQYF
J gene: TRBJ2-7
D gene: NA
V gene: TRBV9
clone size: few

CDR3 DNA: TGTGCCAGCAGTCCCGCTTGGGGGCCAGGGGGCCATCAGCCCCAGCATTTT
CDR3 protein: CASSPAWGPGGHQPQHF
J gene: TRBJ1-5
D gene: TRBD1
V gene: TRBV27
clone size: NA

CDR3 DNA: TGTGCCAGCAGTTCCAGTAACACTGAAGCTTTCTTT
CDR3 protein: CASSSSNTEAFF
J gene: TRBJ1-1
D gene: NA
V gene: TRBV27
clone size: NA

CDR3 DNA: TGTGCCAGCAGCAGAGGGACAGCCTCTGGAAACACCATATATTTT
CDR3 protein: CASSRGTASGNTIYF
J gene: TRBJ1-3
D gene: TRBD1
V gene: TRBV7-9
clone size: once

CDR3 DNA: TGTGCCTGGAAGCTCAGCGGGAGGACCGCCGAGCAGTACTTC
CDR3 protein: CAWKLSGRTAEQYF
J gene: TRBJ2-7
D gene: TRBD2
V gene: TRBV30
clone size: NA

CDR3 DNA: TGCGCCAGCAGCTCAGGGACTAGCGGTTCGGCGCAGTATTTT
CDR3 protein: CASSSGTSGSAQYF
J gene: TRBJ2-3
D gene: TRBD2
V gene: TRBV5-1
clone size: NA

CDR3 DNA: TGTGCCAGCAGTGCCCAGGGGGCAGGAGAGACCCAGTACTTC
CDR3 protein: CASSAQGAGETQYF
J gene: TRBJ2-5
D gene: TRBD1
V gene: TRBV2
clone size: NA

CDR3 DNA: TGCGCCAGCAGCCAAGCTCCGACAGGGAGGGAAGCTTTCTTT
CDR3 protein: CASSQAPTGREAFF
J gene: TRBJ1-1
D gene: TRBD1
V gene: TRBV4-1
clone size: NA

CDR3 DNA: TGTGCCAGCAGCTCCTGGACTGGGGACAACTACGAGCAGTACTTC
CDR3 protein: CASSSWTGDNYEQYF
J gene: TRBJ2-7
D gene: NA
V gene: TRBV7-6
clone size: NA

CDR3 DNA: TGTTCCAGCAGAATAGCGGGGGCCGATTCCGGGGAGCTGTTTTTT
CDR3 protein: CSSRIAGADSGELFF
J gene: TRBJ2-2
D gene: TRBD2
V gene: TRBV7-9
clone size: NA

CDR3 DNA: TGTGCCAGCAGCCTCAGGGCCACCTATGGCTACACCTTC
CDR3 protein: CASSLRATYGYTF
J gene: TRBJ1-2
D gene: NA
V gene: TRBV7-9
clone size: NA

CDR3 DNA: TGTGCCAGCACCACTCTTTACAATGAGCAGTTCTTC
CDR3 protein: CASTTLYNEQFF
J gene: TRBJ2-1
D gene: NA
V gene: TRBV7-9
clone size: NA

CDR3 DNA: TGTGCCAGCAGTTTCGACGCCCAGGGGTCGAGCGGGGAGCTGTTTTTT
CDR3 protein: CASSFDAQGSSGELFF
J gene: TRBJ2-2
D gene: NA
V gene: TRBV6-5
clone size: NA

CDR3 DNA: TGTGCCAGCAGCTTAATGACAGGGGTGGACAATGAGCAGTTCTTC
CDR3 protein: CASSLMTGVDNEQFF
J gene: TRBJ2-1
D gene: TRBD1
V gene: TRBV7-3
clone size: NA

CDR3 DNA: TGTGCCAGCAGCTTATCCACAGGCTCCTACGAGCAGTACTTC
CDR3 protein: CASSLSTGSYEQYF
J gene: TRBJ2-7
D gene: NA
V gene: TRBV7-2
clone size: NA

CDR3 DNA: TGTGCCAGCAGCAGGACAGGGGGATATCAGCCCCAGCATTTT
CDR3 protein: CASSRTGGYQPQHF
J gene: TRBJ1-5
D gene: NA
V gene: TRBV21-1
clone size: NA

CDR3 DNA: TGCAGCGTTGAAGACCCGGGACAGGCCTCCTACGAGCAGTACTTC
CDR3 protein: CSVEDPGQASYEQYF
J gene: TRBJ2-7
D gene: TRBD1
V gene: TRBV29-1
clone size: NA

CDR3 DNA: TGCAGCGTTGAAGGCCAGACAGATACGCAGTATTTT
CDR3 protein: CSVEGQTDTQYF
J gene: TRBJ2-3
D gene: NA
V gene: TRBV29-1
clone size: NA

CDR3 DNA: TGTGCCTGGAGTTTAGGGGACACTGAAGCTTTCTTT
CDR3 protein: CAWSLGDTEAFF
J gene: TRBJ1-1
D gene: NA
V gene: TRBV30
clone size: NA

CDR3 DNA: TGTGCCTGGAGTGCAACAGGGTTGAACTATGGCTACACCTTC
CDR3 protein: CAWSATGLNYGYTF
J gene: TRBJ1-2
D gene: NA
V gene: TRBV30
clone size: few

CDR3 DNA: TGTGCCAGTAGTACTCGAAAGGGGTATCAGCCCCAGCATTTT
CDR3 protein: CASSTRKGYQPQHF
J gene: TRBJ1-5
D gene: NA
V gene: TRBV19
clone size: NA

CDR3 DNA: TGCGCCAGCAGCCAAGACAGGGGCTCCTATAATTCACCCCTCCACTTT
CDR3 protein: CASSQDRGSYNSPLHF
J gene: TRBJ1-6
D gene: NA
V gene: TRBV4-1
clone size: once

CDR3 DNA: TGTGCCAGCAGGAGAGCGGGAGCCTACAATGAGCAGTTCTTC
CDR3 protein: CASRRAGAYNEQFF
J gene: TRBJ2-1
D gene: TRBD2
V gene: TRBV6-6
clone size: NA

CDR3 DNA: TGTGCCAGCAGCCCTTTTGAGGGTTCCTACGAGCAGTACTTC
CDR3 protein: CASSPFEGSYEQYF
J gene: TRBJ2-7
D gene: NA
V gene: TRBV27
clone size: NA

CDR3 DNA: TGCAGTGCTAGATACTACAATGAGCAGTTCTTC
CDR3 protein: CSARYYNEQFF
J gene: TRBJ2-1
D gene: NA
V gene: TRBV20-1
clone size: NA